This T cell receptor (beta chain) was profiled in a study of blood T cell repertoires in COVID-19. Per the germline V gene, CDR1 is MNHEY and CDR2 is SMNVEV (reference sequence). J lost 3 bases, V lost 5 bases, and 2 bases had no gene match. This CDR3 contains 14 residues. The assay was immunoSEQ multiplex PCR, and TCRdb's table has in-frame clones only and misses some. There are approximately 100,000 clones in the sample; around 80% occur only once, and 8% to 13% lies in the top ten. The chain carries TRBV27 and TRBJ1-2; 11 positions match TRBD1. Sequenced: peripheral blood. This receptor was identified in a man in his 70s with acute or convalescent COVID-19. The CDR3 sequence: CASSGDRGYYGYTF. CDR3 nucleotide sequence: TGTGCCAGCAGTGGGGACAGGGGGTACTATGGCTACACCTTC.